This T cell receptor beta chain is drawn from a study of CD8+ T cells in alopecia areata. Study-level background: Tofacitinib continued for 6 to 18 months and was then withheld for 6 months.

After isolation, RNA underwent reverse transcription to generate cDNA as the sequencing template. TCRdb's copy holds only in-frame clones and misses some; the assay was immunoSEQ multiplex PCR. The repertoire includes roughly 120,000 clones, roughly two fifths of them detected once, and approximately 3% sits in the top ten. Both peripheral blood and punch biopsies of lesional scalp skin were obtained from patients who had alopecia areata. V gave up 3 bases and J gave up 2 bases; unmatched junction bases: 4. This CDR3 comprises 15 residues. Germline assignment: CDR1 SGHRS and CDR2 YFSETQ. The specimen was CD4+ T cells sorted from blood. This TCR derives from a human donor with alopecia areata. The rearrangement joins TRBV5-1 to TRBJ2-7; TRBD2 matches at 11 bases. CDR3 sequence: CASSWGLADPYEQYF. DNA for the CDR3: TGCGCCAGCAGCTGGGGACTAGCGGACCCCTACGAGCAGTACTTC.